The 16 T cell receptor beta chains below all came from one sample that was sequenced in a study of shared clonotypes between healthy human individuals. The method was immunoSEQ multiplex PCR; TCRdb's version includes in-frame clones alone and lacks a portion of them. The sample contains 2 million to 2.5 million clones, about 93% of which appear only once. CD45RO-negative cells were positively selected for CCR7, leaving out terminally differentiated effector memory CD45RA+ cells. Sequencing was performed on naive CD8+ T cells from PBMCs. The receptor set was obtained from a man aged 18 to 29 in good health. Some clones in this sample may be carry-over from other donors' samples.

This clone appeared a single time. This rearrangement joins TRBV2 to TRBJ2-1; unclear D gene. The CDR3 loop spans 17 amino acids. The germline V gene encodes CDR1 SNHLY and CDR2 FYNNEI. Trimming took 1 base from V and 4 from J, leaving 17 bases between them. The CDR3 region is CASSEEAQAESYNEQFF. DNA for the CDR3: TGTGCCAGCAGTGAAGAAGCCCAGGCTGAGTCATACAATGAGCAGTTCTTC.

The chain couples TRBV15 to TRBJ2-7; possibly TRBD2 for D (6 bases). The CDR3 has 17 amino acids. Germline V gene lookup returns CDR1 LNHNV and CDR2 YYDKDF (reference sequence). Trimming left V 0 bases short and J 5 bases short, with 20 bases between. CDR3 sequence (DNA): TGTGCCACCAGCAGAGATAGGCGCCCTGGGGGGAAAGACGAGCAGTACTTC. The encoded protein is CATSRDRRPGGKDEQYF.

This clone has only one observation. Other nucleotide sequences from this sample produce the same CDR3. V gene TRBV9 combines with J gene TRBJ2-7, with TRBD2 matching over 10 bases. Germline V CDR1 and CDR2: SGDLS, YYNGEE. The CDR3 contains 14 residues. Trimming at V came to 4 bases and at J to 3 bases, leaving 4 bases not matched to a gene. CDR3 sequence: CASSPRTSGYEQYF. CDR3 in DNA: TGTGCCAGCAGCCCCCGGACTAGCGGCTACGAGCAGTACTTC.

The chain is built from TRBV5-5 and TRBJ2-7, with a possible D match to TRBD2 (7 bases). This CDR3 is 14 amino acids long. Germline assignment: CDR1 SGHKS and CDR2 YYEKEE (reference sequence). V lost 4 bases to trimming and J lost 5 bases, with 16 bases between them. In nucleotides, the CDR3 is TGTGCCAGCAGCGATTGGGGGGGCCTCGACGAGCAGTACTTC. Translation gives CASSDWGGLDEQYF.

The chain's CDR3 is CASSDSLAGEGKNIQYF. The CDR3 DNA is TGTGCCAGCAGCGATTCCCTAGCGGGAGAAGGCAAAAACATTCAGTACTTC. This chain joins TRBV9 and TRBJ2-4; 10 nucleotides agree with TRBD2. The CDR3 spans 17 residues. V trimming: 3 bases; J trimming: 3 bases; junction bases outside the gene matches: 9. Germline CDR1 SGDLS, CDR2 YYNGEE.

The rearrangement links TRBV19 to TRBJ1-1, with TRBD1 identical over 7 bases. The CDR3 has 12 residues. V was pared by 1 base and J by 10 bases, with 3 bases of the junction left unmatched. Germline V gives CDR1 LNHDA, CDR2 SQIVND (reference sequence). The CDR3 sequence is CASSIGTGAAFF. CDR3 nucleotides: TGTGCCAGTAGTATAGGGACAGGAGCAGCTTTCTTT.

Regarding this clone: Other DNA variants within this sample encode the same CDR3. The V and J genes are TRBV12-5 and TRBJ1-1, with no clear D. CDR1 LGHNT and CDR2 FRNRAP come from the germline V gene. Trimming removed 3 bases at V and 5 bases at J, with 10 bases between. CDR3 length: 13 residues. For the CDR3, the DNA is TGTGCTAGTGGTTTCCAGACGGGTACTGAAGCTTTCTTT. Its translation: CASGFQTGTEAFF.

V is TRBV5-6 and J is TRBJ1-2, with D unclear. V was clipped by 6 bases and J by 4 bases, with 10 bases between them. The CDR3 runs to 12 residues. Germline CDR1 is SGHDT and CDR2 is YYEEEE. The CDR3 spells CASNWGGYGYTF. The CDR3 DNA is TGTGCCAGCAACTGGGGTGGCTATGGCTACACCTTC.

The chain has TRBV6-5 and TRBJ1-1; D unclear. The CDR3 totals 14 residues. V lost 1 base and J lost 5, with 11 bases in between. Germline V gene data show CDR1 as MNHEY and CDR2 as SVGAGI. The CDR3 loop is CASSYYGYGTEAFF. In DNA, the CDR3 is TGTGCCAGCAGTTACTACGGGTATGGAACTGAAGCTTTCTTT.

This chain joins TRBV28 and TRBJ2-2, with D maybe TRBD1 (6 bases). CDR1 is MDHEN, CDR2 SYDVKM, per germline. The CDR3 has 14 amino acids. V was cut by 5 bases and J by 4 bases, with 11 bases left in between. The CDR3: CASSIRGSTGELFF. CDR3 nucleotide sequence: TGTGCCAGCAGTATCAGGGGATCCACCGGGGAGCTGTTTTTT.

This chain connects TRBV29-1 to TRBJ2-5; a possible D gene is TRBD1 (6 bases). V was shortened by 1 base and J by 2 bases, with 11 bases between the two germline ends. In germline, CDR1 is SQVTM, CDR2 ANQGSEA. This CDR3 region has 14 residues. This CDR3 reads CSVEVGGLQETQYF. The CDR3 DNA follows: TGCAGCGTTGAAGTTGGGGGCCTACAAGAGACCCAGTACTTC.

This chain connects TRBV9 to TRBJ2-1, with TRBD2 matching 15 bases. The ends lost 6 bases at V and 7 bases at J; junction bases unmatched: 8. The CDR3 runs 16 residues. The germline gives CDR1 SGDLS, CDR2 YYNGEE. CDR3 in DNA: TGTGCCAGCACTGGACTAGCGGGAGGGCCTCGGAATGAGCAGTTCTTC. Its protein product is CASTGLAGGPRNEQFF.

This clone was picked up one time. This sequence joins TRBV7-9 and TRBJ2-1, with D tentatively TRBD2 (6 bases). This CDR3 has 15 amino acids. Germline V gene sequence: CDR1 SEHNR, CDR2 FQNEAQ (reference sequence). With 5 bases removed from V and 7 bases from J, the gap between germline ends came to 18 bases. The CDR3 sequence: CASSPPGVAENEQFF. The CDR3 nucleotides read TGTGCCAGCAGCCCTCCCGGGGTAGCGGAGAATGAGCAGTTCTTC. Supplemented by reference TRBV7-9 and TRBJ2-1, the full variable domain reads DTGVSQNPRHKITKRGQNVTFRCDPISEHNRLYWYRQTLGQGPEFLTYFQNEAQLEKSRLLSDRFSAERPKGSFSTLEIQRTEQGDSAMYLCASSPPGVAENEQFFGPGTRLTVL.

Note on this clone: The same CDR3 also results from other DNA sequences found in this sample. The V call is TRBV6-5, the J call TRBJ2-3; no firm D call. The V end was cut by 1 base, the J end by 0 bases, with 8 bases between. Germline CDR1 is MNHEY and CDR2 is SVGAGI. This CDR3 spans 15 amino acids. CDR3 loop: CASSYLRTSTDTQYF. The CDR3 region has the DNA TGTGCCAGCAGTTACTTGCGAACTAGCACAGATACGCAGTATTTT.

This chain uses TRBV14 with TRBJ2-1, with no clear D. Per the germline V gene, CDR1 is SGHDN and CDR2 is FVKESK. V was clipped by 0 bases and J by 9 bases, with 9 bases between them. This CDR3 is 13 amino acids long. CDR3 amino acids: CASSQERFVEQFF. The CDR3 coding sequence is TGTGCCAGCAGCCAAGAACGTTTCGTTGAGCAGTTCTTC.

The CDR3 coding sequence is TGTGCCAGCAGCCAGACCCTGAACACTGAAGCTTTCTTT. Translating gives CASSQTLNTEAFF. The J gene is TRBJ1-1, the V gene TRBV28; D is undetermined. V lost 6 bases and J lost 0, with 8 bases in between. The CDR3 covers 13 residues. Germline V CDR1 and CDR2: MDHEN, SYDVKM.